This T cell receptor (beta chain) was captured by sequencing in a study of identifying expanded T cells in peripheral blood. Study-wide points: Across healthy donors, higher total template counts meant significantly greater approximately two-week count variance. Differentially abundant clones: roughly 1.2 between replicates, approximately 15 at around 15 days, more than 18 at four.

Germline V CDR1 and CDR2: LNHDA, SQIVND (reference sequence). With 5 bases clipped from V and 6 bases from J, the junction kept 6 bases outside the gene matches. CDR3 length: 13 residues. A remark on this clone: Its antigen is undetermined.

Profiling relied on immunoSEQ multiplex PCR, and the TCRdb table lists in-frame clones only, not all of them. This table has around 94,000 clones, 85% appearing once. This chain connects TRBV19 to TRBJ1-1, with 7 bases that match TRBD1. The clonotype comes from a person aged 18 to 70 in good health. Sequenced: blood. The CDR3 sequence: CASSRQGIPEAFF. For the CDR3, the DNA is TGTGCCAGTAGTCGACAGGGTATCCCTGAAGCTTTCTTT.